Sequencing of this T cell receptor (beta chain) was carried out in a study of blood T cell repertoires in COVID-19 (dated by TCRdb to the early 2020s). For the wider study: Samples covering the acute and convalescent phases of COVID-19 were provided by collaborators in the United States, Italy and Spain. The repertoires were made available in a free public database intended to serve as a resource for research on the immune response to SARS-CoV-2. Deeply sampled blood TCRbeta repertoires from subjects exposed to, actively infected with, or recovered from COVID-19 were included in the dataset. HLA class I and class II types, where available, came from metadata supplied by the sample provider rather than from assay-based typing. Sample metadata almost always included a de-identified subject ID, COVID-19 status, age in years and sex. The prospective study material was composed of cDNA or gDNA derived from T cells, B-cell-depleted T cells, or PBMCs. Samples were obtained from the ongoing ImmuneRACE study (first 160 participants) and from over a thousand subjects provided by 6 global collaborators.

General study outcomes and caveats: The amount of clinical and demographic metadata varied by source and participant and was provided uncurated.

The immunoSEQ Assay, a bias-controlled multiplex PCR, was used to amplify TCRbeta CDR3 regions from genomic DNA. The original pipeline was this. The number of nucleated cells in each sample was estimated from the amplification of reference gene primers within the assay. To quantify the absolute abundance of each unique TCRbeta CDR3 rearrangement, sequence reads were collapsed and filtered. For each sample, productive Simpson clonality was calculated as the square root of Simpson's diversity index over productive rearrangements. Drawn from immuneACCESS, this table holds only the in-frame rearrangements with V and J called that TCRdb kept. Clones are partly lost; checked studies trace under half to an unresolved V gene and leave the rest unexplained. V and J calls plus clone size are reproduced from that table; the DNA served to infer D and trimming. The sample has 200,000 to 250,000 clones on record, 84% of them singletons. The ten most abundant clones make up about 7.3% of the sample.

Collaborating institutions collected whole blood in K2EDTA tubes following their own protocols. For TCRbeta analysis, collaborators shipped samples in one of three forms: frozen whole blood, isolated PBMCs, or DNA extracted from either of those sample types. Details on this clone: Which antigen it targets is not known. It has no much larger one-base neighbor in the sample; base qualities were not kept.

This TCR came from a woman in her fifties or sixties with active or convalescent COVID-19. The specimen sequenced was peripheral blood.

The CDR3 loop reads CASSKTGGHGYTF. In nucleotide form, the sequence is TGTGCCAGTAGTAAGACAGGGGGTCATGGCTACACCTTC. This chain is built from TRBV19 and TRBJ1-2, and TRBD1 matches 9 of the central bases. The germline V gene (reference sequence) provides CDR1 LNHDA and CDR2 SQIVND. Taken from cysteine to phenylalanine, the CDR3 has 13 residues. Left in the record is the CDR3 DNA by itself, 39 bases read in frame from the first base. Trimming leaves V shorter by 4 bases and J shorter by 6 bases, with the junction holding 3 bases beyond the gene matches.